One sample yielded the 9 T cell receptor beta chains listed below, sequenced in a study of preoperative IRX-2 immunotherapy in early breast cancer. Data came from immunoSEQ multiplex PCR; TCRdb stores just in-frame clones and leaves some out. This repertoire shows around 25,000 clones, roughly 90% found once; its top ten account for over 25%. Treatment denoted: preoperative locoregional IRX-2 cytokine immunotherapy. Here the sequenced sample was tumor tissue, taken after IRX-2 immunotherapy. The source is a human donor with breast cancer.

This clone was recorded only once. The chain has TRBV21-1 and TRBJ1-1. TRBV21-1 is designated a pseudogene. The CDR3 spans 14 residues. CDR3 region: CASSKADRLTEAFF. Written as DNA, the CDR3 is TGTGCCAGCAGCAAAGCTGACCGCCTGACTGAAGCTTTCTTT.

The V call is TRBV5-6, the J call TRBJ1-2; D call uncertain. Germline CDR1 and CDR2: SGHDT and YYEEEE. CDR3 size: 13 residues. V was cut by 2 bases and J by 4 bases, with 9 bases left in between. DNA for the CDR3: TGTGCCAGCAGCTTAAGACGGCCCTATGGCTACACCTTC. This gives the protein CASSLRRPYGYTF.

J is TRBJ1-2 and V is TRBV5-1; D uncertain. The CDR3 consists of 13 residues. Per germline, CDR1 SGHRS and CDR2 YFSETQ. Between the trimmed V and J ends, which lost 4 bases and 8 bases, there was a span of 15 bases. CDR3 nucleotide sequence: TGCGCCAGCAGCCCCGACGGTTCGGGAGGCTACACCTTC. Encoded protein: CASSPDGSGGYTF.

A few counts support this clone. The V gene is TRBV14, the J gene TRBJ2-7, with TRBD2 as a possible D gene (6 bases). The germline V and J ends were trimmed by 5 bases and 0 bases, with 8 bases remaining between them. Per the germline V gene, CDR1 is SGHDN and CDR2 is FVKESK. The length of the CDR3 is 13 residues. The CDR3 is CASSYGSSYEQYF. DNA of the CDR3: TGTGCCAGCAGCTACGGGAGCTCCTACGAGCAGTACTTC.

The chain joins TRBV28 to TRBJ2-5, with 9 bases lining up with TRBD1. The V gene's germline CDR1 is MDHEN and CDR2 SYDVKM. The V and J ends lost 2 bases and 4 bases, in that order; junction bases with no gene match: 20. The CDR3 has 20 residues. Here the CDR3 reads CASSLGLDRDRVIFGETQYF. The CDR3 DNA reads TGTGCCAGCAGTTTAGGACTCGACCGGGACAGGGTAATTTTCGGAGAGACCCAGTACTTC. The complete variable domain, with remaining parts taken from reference TRBV28 and TRBJ2-5, reads DVKVTQSSRYLVKRTGEKVFLECVQDMDHENMFWYRQDPGLGLRLIYFSYDVKMKEKGDIPEGYSVSREKKERFSLILESASTNQTSMYLCASSLGLDRDRVIFGETQYFGPGTRLLVL.

This clone turned up a few times. V gene TRBV11-3 combines with J gene TRBJ1-2; D unresolved. This CDR3 has 14 residues. Per the germline V gene, CDR1 is SGHNT and CDR2 is YENEEA. V gave up 2 bases and J gave up 5 bases, with 12 bases separating them. CDR3 protein: CASSLSHGDYGYTF. CDR3 nucleotide sequence: TGTGCCAGCAGCTTAAGTCACGGTGATTATGGCTACACCTTC.

The V gene is TRBV19, the J gene TRBJ1-1, with D maybe TRBD1 (6 bases). Germline-derived CDR1 and CDR2 are LNHDA and SQIVND (reference sequence). The V gene lost 3 bases and the J gene lost 4 bases, with 12 bases spanning the gap. CDR3 length: 14 amino acids. CDR3 sequence: CASSMGAGFTEAFF. The CDR3, as DNA: TGTGCCAGTAGTATGGGGGCGGGATTCACTGAAGCTTTCTTT.

This chain joins TRBV11-2 and TRBJ2-1; D possibly corresponds to TRBD2 (7 bases). The ends were cut back, 3 bases at V and 4 bases at J, with 16 bases in the middle. CDR1 and CDR2 from the germline V gene are SGHAT and FQNNGV. This CDR3 contains 16 residues. The CDR3 sequence: CASSLLARGLYNEQFF. CDR3 nucleotides: TGTGCCAGCAGCTTGTTGGCGCGGGGGCTTTACAATGAGCAGTTCTTC.

The chain recombines TRBV25-1 with TRBJ2-1, with 8 bases aligning to TRBD1. The CDR3 spans 13 residues. Germline loops: CDR1 MGHDK, CDR2 SYGVNS. The J segment lost 5 bases and the V segment lost 6 bases, leaving 3 bases of the junction unmatched. The CDR3 coding sequence is TGTGCCAGCAGCCGGACAGGGCACAATGAGCAGTTCTTC. It translates to CASSRTGHNEQFF.